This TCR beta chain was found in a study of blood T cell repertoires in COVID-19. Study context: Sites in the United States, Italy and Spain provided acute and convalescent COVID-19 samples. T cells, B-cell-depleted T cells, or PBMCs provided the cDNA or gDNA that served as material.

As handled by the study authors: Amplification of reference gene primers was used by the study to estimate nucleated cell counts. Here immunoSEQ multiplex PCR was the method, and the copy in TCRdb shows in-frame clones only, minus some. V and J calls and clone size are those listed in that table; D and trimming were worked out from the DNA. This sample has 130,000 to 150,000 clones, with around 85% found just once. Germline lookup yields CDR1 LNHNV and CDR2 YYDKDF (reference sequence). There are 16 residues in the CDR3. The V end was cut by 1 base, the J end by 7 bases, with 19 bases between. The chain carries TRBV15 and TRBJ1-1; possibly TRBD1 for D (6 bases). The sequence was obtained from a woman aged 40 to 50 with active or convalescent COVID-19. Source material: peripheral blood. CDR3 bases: TGTGCCACCAGCAGAGCCGGGGAGGGGGTAGCCCTTGAAGCTTTCTTT. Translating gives CATSRAGEGVALEAFF.